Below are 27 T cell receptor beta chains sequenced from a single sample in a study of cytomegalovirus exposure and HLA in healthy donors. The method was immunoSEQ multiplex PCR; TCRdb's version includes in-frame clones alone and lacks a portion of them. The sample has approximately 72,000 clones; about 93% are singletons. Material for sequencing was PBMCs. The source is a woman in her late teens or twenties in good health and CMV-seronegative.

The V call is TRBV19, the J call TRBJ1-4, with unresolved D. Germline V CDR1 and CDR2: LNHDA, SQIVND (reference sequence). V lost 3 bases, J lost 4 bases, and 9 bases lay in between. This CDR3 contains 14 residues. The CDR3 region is CASSMSRNNEKLFF. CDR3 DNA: TGTGCCAGTAGTATGTCCAGGAATAATGAAAAACTGTTTTTT.

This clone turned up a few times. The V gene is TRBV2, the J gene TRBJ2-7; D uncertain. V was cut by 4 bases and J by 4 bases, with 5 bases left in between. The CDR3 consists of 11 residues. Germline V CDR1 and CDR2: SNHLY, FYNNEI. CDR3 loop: CASSVRYEQYF. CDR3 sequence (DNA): TGTGCCAGCAGTGTCAGGTACGAGCAGTACTTC.

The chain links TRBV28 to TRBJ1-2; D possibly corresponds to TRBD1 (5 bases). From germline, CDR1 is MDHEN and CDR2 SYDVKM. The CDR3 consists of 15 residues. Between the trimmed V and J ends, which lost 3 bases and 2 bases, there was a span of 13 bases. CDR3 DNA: TGTGCCAGCAGTTTTGCGGGGGTCTCCAACTATGGCTACACCTTC. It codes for CASSFAGVSNYGYTF.

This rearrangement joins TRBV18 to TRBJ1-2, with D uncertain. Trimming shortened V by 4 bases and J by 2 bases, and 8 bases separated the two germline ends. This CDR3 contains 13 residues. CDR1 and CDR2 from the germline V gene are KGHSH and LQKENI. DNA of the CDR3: TGTGCCAGCTCACAGGAGCTAAACTATGGCTACACCTTC. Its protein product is CASSQELNYGYTF.

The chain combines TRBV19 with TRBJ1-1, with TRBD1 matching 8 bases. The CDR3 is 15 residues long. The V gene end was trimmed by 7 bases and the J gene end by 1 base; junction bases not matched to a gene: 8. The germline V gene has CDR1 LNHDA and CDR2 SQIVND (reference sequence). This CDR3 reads CASIKDRVRNTEAFF. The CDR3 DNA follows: TGTGCCAGTATCAAGGACAGGGTACGGAACACTGAAGCTTTCTTT.

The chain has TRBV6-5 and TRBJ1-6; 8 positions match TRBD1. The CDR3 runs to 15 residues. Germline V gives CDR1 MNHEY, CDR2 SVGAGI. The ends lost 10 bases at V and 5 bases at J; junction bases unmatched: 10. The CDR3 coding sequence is TGTGCCACACACCCCCTCAGGGGGCATAATTCACCCCTCCACTTT. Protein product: CATHPLRGHNSPLHF.

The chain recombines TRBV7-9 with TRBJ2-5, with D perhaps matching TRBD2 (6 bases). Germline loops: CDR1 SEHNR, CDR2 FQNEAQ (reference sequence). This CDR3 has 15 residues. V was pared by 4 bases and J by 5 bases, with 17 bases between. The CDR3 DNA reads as TGTGCCAGCAGCTCGAGACTAGATCGGGTGGAGACCCAGTACTTC. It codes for CASSSRLDRVETQYF.

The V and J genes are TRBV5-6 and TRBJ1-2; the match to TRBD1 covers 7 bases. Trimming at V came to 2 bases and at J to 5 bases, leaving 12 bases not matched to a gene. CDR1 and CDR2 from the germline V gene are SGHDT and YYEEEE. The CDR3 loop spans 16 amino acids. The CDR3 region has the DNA TGTGCCAGCAGCTTTTTCGGCGGACAGGTAGAATATGGCTACACCTTC. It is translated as CASSFFGGQVEYGYTF.

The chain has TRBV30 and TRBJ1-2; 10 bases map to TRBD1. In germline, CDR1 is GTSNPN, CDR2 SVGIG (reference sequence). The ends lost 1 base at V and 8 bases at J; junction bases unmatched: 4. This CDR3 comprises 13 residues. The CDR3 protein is CAWSADRGQGYTF. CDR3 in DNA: TGTGCCTGGAGTGCAGACAGGGGGCAGGGCTACACCTTC. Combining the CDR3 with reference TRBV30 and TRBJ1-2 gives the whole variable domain SQTIHQWPATLVQPVGSPLSLECTVEGTSNPNLYWYRQAAGRGLQLLFYSVGIGQISSEVPQNLSASRPQDRQFILSSKKLLLSDSGFYLCAWSADRGQGYTFGSGTRLTVV.

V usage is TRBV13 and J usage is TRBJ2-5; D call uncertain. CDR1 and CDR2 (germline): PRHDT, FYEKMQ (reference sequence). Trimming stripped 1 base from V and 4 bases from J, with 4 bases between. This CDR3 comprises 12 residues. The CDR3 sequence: CASSLVSETQYF. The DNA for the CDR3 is TGTGCCAGCAGCTTAGTCTCAGAGACCCAGTACTTC.

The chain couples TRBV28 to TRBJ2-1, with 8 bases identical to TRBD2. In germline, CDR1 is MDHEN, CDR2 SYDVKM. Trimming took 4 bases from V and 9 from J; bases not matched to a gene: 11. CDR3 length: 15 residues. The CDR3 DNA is TGTGCCAGCAGTTCCCCGGGGGGGAAGCCTCTTGAGCAGTTCTTC. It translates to CASSSPGGKPLEQFF. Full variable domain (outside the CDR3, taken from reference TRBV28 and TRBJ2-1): DVKVTQSSRYLVKRTGEKVFLECVQDMDHENMFWYRQDPGLGLRLIYFSYDVKMKEKGDIPEGYSVSREKKERFSLILESASTNQTSMYLCASSSPGGKPLEQFFGPGTRLTVL.

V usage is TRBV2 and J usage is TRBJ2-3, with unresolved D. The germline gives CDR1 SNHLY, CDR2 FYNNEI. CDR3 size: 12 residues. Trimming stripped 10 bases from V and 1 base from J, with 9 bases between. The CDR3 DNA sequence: TGTGCCACCCTCGGTGGCACAGATACGCAGTATTTT. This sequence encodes CATLGGTDTQYF.

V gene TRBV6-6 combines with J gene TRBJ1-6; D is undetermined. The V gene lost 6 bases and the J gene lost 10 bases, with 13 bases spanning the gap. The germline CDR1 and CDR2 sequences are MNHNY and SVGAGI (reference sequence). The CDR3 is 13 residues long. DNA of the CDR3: TGTGCCAGCAGCCTCCCACTAACGTCACCCCTCCACTTT. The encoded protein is CASSLPLTSPLHF.

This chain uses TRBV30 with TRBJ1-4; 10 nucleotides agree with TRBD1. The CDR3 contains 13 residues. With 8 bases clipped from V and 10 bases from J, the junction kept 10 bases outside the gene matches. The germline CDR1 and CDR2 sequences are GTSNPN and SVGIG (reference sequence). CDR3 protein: CAGTGTGEIKLFF. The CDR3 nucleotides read TGTGCCGGAACCGGGACAGGGGAAATAAAACTGTTTTTT. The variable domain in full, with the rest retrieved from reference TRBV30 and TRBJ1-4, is SQTIHQWPATLVQPVGSPLSLECTVEGTSNPNLYWYRQAAGRGLQLLFYSVGIGQISSEVPQNLSASRPQDRQFILSSKKLLLSDSGFYLCAGTGTGEIKLFFGSGTQLSVL.

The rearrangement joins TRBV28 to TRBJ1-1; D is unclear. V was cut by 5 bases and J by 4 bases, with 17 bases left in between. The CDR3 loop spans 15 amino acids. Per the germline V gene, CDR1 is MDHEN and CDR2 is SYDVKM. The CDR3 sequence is CASSQARAAGTEAFF. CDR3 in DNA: TGTGCCAGCAGTCAGGCGCGGGCGGCTGGCACTGAAGCTTTCTTT.

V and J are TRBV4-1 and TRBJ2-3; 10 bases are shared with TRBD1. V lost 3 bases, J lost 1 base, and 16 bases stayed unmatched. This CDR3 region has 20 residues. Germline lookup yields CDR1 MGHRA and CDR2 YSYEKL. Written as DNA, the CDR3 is TGCGCCAGCAGCCACCGCCGGACAGGGGGTATTAGTTCTGGCACAGATACGCAGTATTTT. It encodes CASSHRRTGGISSGTDTQYF.

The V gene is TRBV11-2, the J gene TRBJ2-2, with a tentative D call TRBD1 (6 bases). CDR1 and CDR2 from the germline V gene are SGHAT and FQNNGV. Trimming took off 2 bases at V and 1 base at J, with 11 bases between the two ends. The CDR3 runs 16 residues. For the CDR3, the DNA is TGTGCCAGCAGCTTACGACCGGGACAGAACACCGGGGAGCTGTTTTTT. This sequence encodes CASSLRPGQNTGELFF. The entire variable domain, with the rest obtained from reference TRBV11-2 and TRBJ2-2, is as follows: EAGVAQSPRYKIIEKRQSVAFWCNPISGHATLYWYQQILGQGPKLLIQFQNNGVVDDSQLPKDRFSAERLKGVDSTLKIQPAKLEDSAVYLCASSLRPGQNTGELFFGEGSRLTVL.

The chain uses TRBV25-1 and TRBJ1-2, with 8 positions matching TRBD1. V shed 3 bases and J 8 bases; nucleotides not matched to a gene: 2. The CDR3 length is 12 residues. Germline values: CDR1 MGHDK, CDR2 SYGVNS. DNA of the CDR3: TGTGCCAGCAGTGATTACAGGGGGGGCTACACCTTC. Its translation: CASSDYRGGYTF.

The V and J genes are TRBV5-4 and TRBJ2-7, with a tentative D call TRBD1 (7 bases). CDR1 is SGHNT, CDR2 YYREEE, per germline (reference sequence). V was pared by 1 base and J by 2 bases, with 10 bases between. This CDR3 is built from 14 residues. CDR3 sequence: CASSLPGGTYEQYF. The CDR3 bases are TGTGCCAGCAGCTTGCCAGGGGGGACCTACGAGCAGTACTTC.

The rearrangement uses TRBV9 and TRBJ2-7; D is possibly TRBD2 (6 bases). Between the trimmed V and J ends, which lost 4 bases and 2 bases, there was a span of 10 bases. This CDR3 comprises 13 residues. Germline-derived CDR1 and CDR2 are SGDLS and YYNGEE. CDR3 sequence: CASSIRETYEQYF. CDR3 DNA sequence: TGTGCCAGCAGCATCCGGGAGACCTACGAGCAGTACTTC. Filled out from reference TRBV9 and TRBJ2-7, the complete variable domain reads DSGVTQTPKHLITATGQRVTLRCSPRSGDLSVYWYQQSLDQGLQFLIQYYNGEERAKGNILERFSAQQFPDLHSELNLSSLELGDSALYFCASSIRETYEQYFGPGTRLTVT.

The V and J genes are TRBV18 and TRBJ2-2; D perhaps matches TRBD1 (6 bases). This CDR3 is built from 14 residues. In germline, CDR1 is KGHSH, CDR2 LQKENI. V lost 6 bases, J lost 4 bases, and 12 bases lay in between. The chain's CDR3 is CASSSRGSTGELFF. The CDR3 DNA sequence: TGTGCCAGCTCCAGCAGGGGATCCACCGGGGAGCTGTTTTTT.

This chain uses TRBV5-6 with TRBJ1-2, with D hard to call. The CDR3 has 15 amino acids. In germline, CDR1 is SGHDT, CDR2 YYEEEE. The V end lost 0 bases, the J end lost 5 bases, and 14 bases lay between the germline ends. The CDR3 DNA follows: TGTGCCAGCAGCTTGGCAGACACCTTTATTTATGGCTACACCTTC. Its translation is CASSLADTFIYGYTF. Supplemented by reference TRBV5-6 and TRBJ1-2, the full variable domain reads DAGVTQSPTHLIKTRGQQVTLRCSPKSGHDTVSWYQQALGQGPQFIFQYYEEEERQRGNFPDRFSGHQFPNYSSELNVNALLLGDSALYLCASSLADTFIYGYTFGSGTRLTVV.

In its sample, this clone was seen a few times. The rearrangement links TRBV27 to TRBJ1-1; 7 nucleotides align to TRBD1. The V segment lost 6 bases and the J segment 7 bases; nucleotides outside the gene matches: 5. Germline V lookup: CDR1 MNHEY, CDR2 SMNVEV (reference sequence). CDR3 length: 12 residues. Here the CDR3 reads CASSPTGHEAFF. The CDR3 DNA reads TGTGCCAGCAGCCCGACAGGGCATGAAGCTTTCTTT.

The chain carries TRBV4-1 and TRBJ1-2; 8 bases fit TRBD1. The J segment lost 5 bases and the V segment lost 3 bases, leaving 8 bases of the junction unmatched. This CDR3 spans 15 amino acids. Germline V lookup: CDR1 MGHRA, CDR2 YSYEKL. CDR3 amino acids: CASSQMGQERYGYTF. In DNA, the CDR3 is TGCGCCAGCAGCCAGATGGGACAGGAGAGATATGGCTACACCTTC.

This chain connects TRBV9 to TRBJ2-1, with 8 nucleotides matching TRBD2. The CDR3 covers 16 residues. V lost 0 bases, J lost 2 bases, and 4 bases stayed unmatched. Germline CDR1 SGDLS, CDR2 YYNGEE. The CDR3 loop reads CASSVDSGVPYNEQFF. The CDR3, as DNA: TGTGCCAGCAGCGTAGATAGCGGGGTCCCCTACAATGAGCAGTTCTTC. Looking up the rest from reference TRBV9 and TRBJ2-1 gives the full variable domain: DSGVTQTPKHLITATGQRVTLRCSPRSGDLSVYWYQQSLDQGLQFLIQYYNGEERAKGNILERFSAQQFPDLHSELNLSSLELGDSALYFCASSVDSGVPYNEQFFGPGTRLTVL.

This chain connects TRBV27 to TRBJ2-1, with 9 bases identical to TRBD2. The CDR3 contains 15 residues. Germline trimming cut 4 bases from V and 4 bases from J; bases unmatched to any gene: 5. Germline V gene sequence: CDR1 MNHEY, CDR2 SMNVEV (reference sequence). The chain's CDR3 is CASSYQRGVYNEQFF. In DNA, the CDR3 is TGTGCCAGCAGTTACCAGCGGGGGGTGTACAATGAGCAGTTCTTC.

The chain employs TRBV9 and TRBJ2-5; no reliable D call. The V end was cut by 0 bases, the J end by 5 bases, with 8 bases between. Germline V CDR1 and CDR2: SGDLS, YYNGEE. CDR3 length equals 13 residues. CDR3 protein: CASSVATRETQYF. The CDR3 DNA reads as TGTGCCAGCAGCGTAGCTACCCGTGAGACCCAGTACTTC.